This T cell receptor (beta chain) was sequenced during a study of blood T cell repertoires in COVID-19. Study at large: COVID-19 samples, acute and convalescent, were from the United States, Italy and Spain. From T cells, B-cell-depleted T cells, or PBMCs came the material, which was cDNA or gDNA.

In the study's own analysis: From reference gene primer amplification, estimates of nucleated cell counts were derived. Generated by immunoSEQ multiplex PCR, the TCRdb table keeps only in-frame clones and is missing some. V, J and clone size derive from that table, while D and trimming were established from the DNA sequence. The sample consists of 90,000 to 110,000 clones, 84% of them appearing once. V was clipped by 0 bases and J by 3 bases, with 23 bases between them. CDR1 MNHNS and CDR2 SASEGT come from the germline V gene. The CDR3 is made up of 19 amino acids. The chain carries TRBV6-1 and TRBJ1-1; D uncertain. This receptor was obtained from a woman in her 50s with acute or convalescent COVID-19. The sequencing input was peripheral blood. CDR3 sequence reads: CASSEAIMLMKKRDTEAFF. CDR3 DNA: TGTGCCAGCAGTGAAGCCATAATGCTAATGAAAAAGAGAGACACTGAAGCTTTCTTT.